The 25 T cell receptor beta chains in this list originate from one sample, sequenced in a study of response to subunit inactivated influenza vaccine. TCRdb analysed the RT-PCR reads with MiXCR anew, one entry per CDR3 protein. This sample carries around 650,000 distinct CDR3 sequences, 15% to 19% of them seen once, and the ten largest clones take roughly 11%. Sequenced here: PBMCs from blood, sampled approximately 13 days after vaccination. All receptors come from a man in his fifties who received an inactivated influenza vaccine.

In DNA, the CDR3 is TGTGCCAGCAGGGAGGCGGCCCAGCCCTACAATGAGCAGTTCTTC. This encodes CASREAAQPYNEQFF. The chain employs TRBV7-2 and TRBJ2-1; D is possibly TRBD2 (5 bases). Trimming took 6 bases from V and 2 from J, leaving 14 bases between them. Germline values: CDR1 SGHTA, CDR2 FQGNSA. This CDR3 is built from 15 residues.

This chain uses TRBV4-1 with TRBJ2-5; 7 positions agree with TRBD1. There are 16 residues in the CDR3. V was clipped by 2 bases and J by 4 bases; unmatched bases: 10. Germline CDR1 is MGHRA and CDR2 is YSYEKL. The CDR3 DNA sequence: TGCGCCAGCAGCCAAAGCGGCCACAGGGGTCCAGAGACCCAGTACTTC. It specifies CASSQSGHRGPETQYF.

This chain uses TRBV7-9 with TRBJ1-1; D may be TRBD1 (5 bases). The V end lost 10 bases, the J end lost 5 bases, and 17 bases lay between the germline ends. Germline CDR1 reads SEHNR; CDR2 reads FQNEAQ (reference sequence). The CDR3 runs 13 residues. CDR3 sequence reads: CATNGAGWTEAFF. The DNA for the CDR3 is TGTGCCACCAACGGAGCAGGGTGGACTGAAGCTTTCTTT.

V usage is TRBV4-1 and J usage is TRBJ2-1, with D maybe TRBD1 (6 bases). The CDR3 is made up of 15 amino acids. V was cut by 1 base and J by 2 bases, with 9 bases left in between. CDR1 is MGHRA, CDR2 YSYEKL, per germline. CDR3 in amino acids: CASSQGTVTYNEQFF. CDR3 DNA: TGCGCCAGCAGCCAAGGGACAGTTACCTACAATGAGCAGTTCTTC.

This clonotype was seen a few times. The V call is TRBV2, the J call TRBJ2-5; D not resolved. This CDR3 comprises 14 residues. Between the trimmed V and J ends, which lost 8 bases and 4 bases, there was a span of 17 bases. Per germline, CDR1 SNHLY and CDR2 FYNNEI. CDR3 loop: CASGHPQGRETQYF. The CDR3 nucleotides are TGTGCCAGCGGGCACCCACAAGGGCGAGAGACCCAGTACTTC.

This clonotype was picked up many times. The rearrangement links TRBV4-2 to TRBJ2-7; no clear D gene. The CDR3 spans 15 residues. Germline CDR1 reads LGHNA; CDR2 reads YNFKEQ. The germline V and J ends were trimmed by 3 bases and 0 bases, with 12 bases remaining between them. DNA of the CDR3: TGTGCCAGCAGCCAGGACCCCGGGCCCTCCTACGAGCAGTACTTC. It specifies CASSQDPGPSYEQYF.

This clonotype was seen only a few times. CDR3 amino acids: CSVQRGGSYNEQFF. CDR3 nucleotide sequence: TGCAGTGTCCAGCGGGGGGGCTCCTACAATGAGCAGTTCTTC. The chain is built from TRBV20-1 and TRBJ2-1, with 10 bases lining up with TRBD2. CDR3 length: 14 residues. With V trimmed by 7 bases and J by 0 bases, 3 bases remained unmatched. Germline lookup yields CDR1 DFQATT and CDR2 SNEGSKA (reference sequence).

This clonotype was seen many times. This rearrangement joins TRBV12-3 or TRBV12-4 to TRBJ2-1; TRBD2 matches at 8 bases. This CDR3 contains 16 residues. The V segment lost 2 bases and the J segment 1 base; nucleotides outside the gene matches: 4. CDR3 coding DNA: TGTGCCAGCAGTTTACCGCGGGGGGTATCCTACAATGAGCAGTTCTTC. Translated: CASSLPRGVSYNEQFF.

The chain recombines TRBV4-2 with TRBJ2-5, with 7 bases matching TRBD2. The germline gives CDR1 LGHNA, CDR2 YNFKEQ. This CDR3 spans 14 amino acids. The V segment lost 5 bases and the J segment 3 bases; nucleotides outside the gene matches: 6. The CDR3: CASSMRGGEETQYF. CDR3 DNA sequence: TGTGCCAGCAGCATGCGGGGAGGGGAAGAGACCCAGTACTTC.

The sample holds many counts of this clonotype. The chain links TRBV5-5 to TRBJ1-1, with unresolved D. This CDR3 spans 12 amino acids. CDR1 SGHKS and CDR2 YYEKEE come from the germline V gene (reference sequence). Trimming cost V 0 bases and J 13 bases, with 13 bases left between them. Here the CDR3 DNA reads TGTGCCAGCAGCTTGGGGAGACTGGAGGATTTCTTT. Translating it yields CASSLGRLEDFF.

The chain combines TRBV6-1 with TRBJ2-3; TRBD2 agrees at 8 bases. CDR1 and CDR2 from the germline V gene are MNHNS and SASEGT. This CDR3 has 17 amino acids. The V gene end was trimmed by 2 bases and the J gene end by 2 bases; junction bases not matched to a gene: 9. The DNA of the CDR3 is TGTGCCAGCAGTGAATTAGCGGGAAGCTCCTTCACAGATACGCAGTATTTT. Translation gives CASSELAGSSFTDTQYF.

V usage is TRBV6-1 and J usage is TRBJ1-5, with 9 bases fitting TRBD1. The ends lost 8 bases at V and 7 bases at J; junction bases unmatched: 18. This CDR3 comprises 17 residues. Per the germline V gene, CDR1 is MNHNS and CDR2 is SASEGT. CDR3 sequence: CASAPQPGTGIRQPQHF. The CDR3 DNA reads TGTGCCAGCGCGCCCCAGCCAGGGACAGGGATACGCCAGCCCCAGCATTTT.

V gene TRBV4-1 combines with J gene TRBJ1-2, with D possibly matching TRBD1 (6 bases). Per the germline V gene, CDR1 is MGHRA and CDR2 is YSYEKL. Trimming shortened V by 6 bases and J by 4 bases, and 18 bases separated the two germline ends. The CDR3 is 15 residues long. CDR3 in DNA: TGCGCCAGCAGGGGGTTGAGGGGGGCCAGCTATGGCTACACCTTC. Protein sequence: CASRGLRGASYGYTF.

This clonotype turned up a few times. V and J are TRBV28 and TRBJ1-5; unclear D gene. The CDR3 is made up of 13 amino acids. The V end lost 1 base, the J end lost 6 bases, and 7 bases lay between the germline ends. Germline V gives CDR1 MDHEN, CDR2 SYDVKM. CDR3 residues: CASSLSPVQPQHF. The CDR3 DNA sequence: TGTGCCAGCAGTTTATCTCCCGTTCAGCCCCAGCATTTT.

The genes are TRBV5-1 and TRBJ1-6, with D unclear. Germline CDR1 is SGHRS and CDR2 is YFSETQ. V shed 2 bases and J shed 0 bases, with 9 bases lying between them. The CDR3 is made up of 16 amino acids. Here the CDR3 DNA reads TGCGCCAGCAGCTTTGAGGGCAACTCCTATAATTCACCCCTCCACTTT. It specifies CASSFEGNSYNSPLHF.

This clonotype was counted a few times. The chain employs TRBV5-1 and TRBJ2-3; perhaps TRBD1 as D (6 bases). There are 14 residues in the CDR3. V was trimmed by 0 bases and J by 5 bases, leaving 10 bases between them. Per germline, CDR1 SGHRS and CDR2 YFSETQ. The CDR3 reads CASSLGQAKDTQYF. The DNA of the CDR3 is TGCGCCAGCAGCTTGGGACAGGCGAAAGATACGCAGTATTTT.

The chain is built from TRBV6-2 or TRBV6-3 and TRBJ2-3; 10 bases are a match to TRBD2. Germline V lookup: CDR1 MNHEY, CDR2 SVGEGT. The V segment lost 6 bases and the J segment 4 bases; nucleotides outside the gene matches: 7. The CDR3 length is 15 residues. The CDR3 is CASSPSGGAADTQYF. The CDR3 DNA is TGTGCCAGCAGCCCCAGCGGGGGGGCTGCAGATACGCAGTATTTT.

The CDR3 is CASRLAFGTDTQYF. CDR3 bases: TGTGCCAGCAGGCTGGCCTTTGGAACAGATACGCAGTATTTT. The chain recombines TRBV6-1 with TRBJ2-3; D unclear. The CDR3 consists of 14 residues. The germline V gene has CDR1 MNHNS and CDR2 SASEGT. With 6 bases removed from V and 3 bases from J, the gap between germline ends came to 13 bases.

The table lists this clonotype with a few counts. The V gene is TRBV10-3, the J gene TRBJ2-3, with D unresolved. The CDR3 sequence is 16 residues long. The V end lost 3 bases, the J end lost 5 bases, and 18 bases lay between the germline ends. The germline CDR1 and CDR2 sequences are ENHRY and SYGVKD. This chain's CDR3 is CAISESRWVNRDTQYF. CDR3 DNA sequence: TGTGCCATCAGTGAAAGTCGCTGGGTTAATAGAGATACGCAGTATTTT.

J is TRBJ1-2 and V is TRBV7-9; D not certain. Germline CDR1 SEHNR, CDR2 FQNEAQ (reference sequence). CDR3 size: 16 residues. The V end was cut by 4 bases, the J end by 5 bases, with 20 bases between. The CDR3: CASSSPEIPLKYGYTF. CDR3 DNA sequence: TGTGCCAGCAGCTCCCCGGAGATCCCTCTAAAGTATGGCTACACCTTC.

V and J are TRBV14 and TRBJ2-5, with 11 bases fitting TRBD2. V lost 3 bases to trimming and J lost 0 bases; unmatched junction nucleotides: 9. The CDR3 totals 18 residues. Germline loops: CDR1 SGHDN, CDR2 FVKESK. DNA for the CDR3: TGTGCCAGCAGCCAGTCCCGAACTAGCGGGGGAGACCAAGAGACCCAGTACTTC. Its protein product is CASSQSRTSGGDQETQYF.

This clonotype showed up just a few times. The chain uses TRBV29-1 and TRBJ2-5; D remains unclear. The CDR3 sequence is 12 residues long. V was shortened by 6 bases and J by 4 bases, with 12 bases between the two germline ends. The germline gives CDR1 SQVTM, CDR2 ANQGSEA. CDR3: CSVDIPGETQYF. The CDR3 DNA follows: TGCAGCGTCGACATCCCAGGAGAGACCCAGTACTTC.

The chain has TRBV20-1 and TRBJ2-1, with D perhaps given as TRBD1 or TRBD2 (5 bases each). CDR3 length equals 15 residues. Germline V gene lookup returns CDR1 DFQATT and CDR2 SNEGSKA (reference sequence). Trimming left V 3 bases short and J 12 bases short, with 24 bases between. The DNA for the CDR3 is TGCAGTGCTAGCCCCGGGGCAGCGGACCCTTCAGGGCAGTTCTTC. It translates to CSASPGAADPSGQFF.

J is TRBJ1-4 and V is TRBV7-9; D might be TRBD1 (5 bases). This CDR3 is 17 amino acids long. Germline loops: CDR1 SEHNR, CDR2 FQNEAQ (reference sequence). V was shortened by 2 bases and J by 0 bases, with 13 bases between the two germline ends. Here the CDR3 reads CASSLRRQKATNEKLFF. Here the CDR3 DNA reads TGTGCCAGCAGCTTACGGCGACAGAAGGCAACTAATGAAAAACTGTTTTTT. The full variable domain, completed using reference TRBV7-9 and TRBJ1-4, is DTGVSQNPRHKITKRGQNVTFRCDPISEHNRLYWYRQTLGQGPEFLTYFQNEAQLEKSRLLSDRFSAERPKGSFSTLEIQRTEQGDSAMYLCASSLRRQKATNEKLFFGSGTQLSVL.

The chain has TRBV5-1 and TRBJ1-4, with 9 positions matching TRBD1. The CDR3 has 16 amino acids. Germline trimming cut 7 bases from V and 3 bases from J; bases unmatched to any gene: 10. Germline V gene data show CDR1 as SGHRS and CDR2 as YFSETQ. CDR3 nucleotides: TGCGCCAGCCGACGGGACAGGGCCTTGGCTAATGAAAAACTGTTTTTT. This encodes CASRRDRALANEKLFF.